A single sample is the source of the 23 T cell receptor beta chains below, sequenced in a study of blood T cell repertoires in COVID-19. Measured with immunoSEQ multiplex PCR; TCRdb has only the in-frame clones, and not every one. Counted here are over 150,000 clones, about 80% occurring once; the ten biggest clones make up 25% to 35%. The source material was peripheral blood. Receptors originate from a woman aged 60-70 years with acute or convalescent COVID-19.

The chain links TRBV30 to TRBJ1-2; D possibly corresponds to TRBD1 (5 bases). The CDR3 covers 13 residues. Trimming left V 2 bases short and J 1 base short, with 8 bases between. Germline V gives CDR1 GTSNPN, CDR2 SVGIG (reference sequence). For the CDR3, the DNA is TGTGCCTGGAGTCAGGGATTTAACTATGGCTACACCTTC. The encoded protein is CAWSQGFNYGYTF.

This sequence joins TRBV3-1 (or the pseudogene TRBV3-2) and TRBJ1-4; D call uncertain. The V gene lost 4 bases and the J gene lost 0 bases, with 6 bases spanning the gap. The CDR3 loop spans 14 amino acids. Looked up from germline, CDR1 is LGHDT and CDR2 is YNNKEL (reference sequence). The CDR3 coding sequence is TGTGCCAGCAGCCGCGGAGCAACTAATGAAAAACTGTTTTTT. Translation: CASSRGATNEKLFF.

The table lists this clone with a few counts. This CDR3 reads CASSTQSGTVGNGEQFF. The CDR3 nucleotides are TGTGCCAGCAGCACCCAATCCGGGACAGTGGGAAATGGAGAGCAGTTCTTC. This chain joins TRBV4-2 and TRBJ2-1, with TRBD1 matching over 7 bases. Per germline, CDR1 LGHNA and CDR2 YNFKEQ. V dropped 5 bases and J dropped 10; count of bases not matched to a gene: 20. The CDR3 consists of 17 residues.

The V gene is TRBV9, the J gene TRBJ2-1, with D maybe TRBD2 (6 bases). The CDR3 contains 8 residues. Looked up from germline, CDR1 is SGDLS and CDR2 is YYNGEE. The DNA of the CDR3 is TGTGTCGGGAGTGAGCAGTTCTTC. Translation gives CVGSEQFF.

The table lists this clone with a count of one. V usage is TRBV7-3 and J usage is TRBJ2-1, with 9 bases matching TRBD2. In germline, CDR1 is SGHTA, CDR2 FQGTGA. CDR3 length: 20 amino acids. Losses at the gene ends were 5 bases for V and 4 bases for J; bases not matched to a gene: 21. CDR3: CASSPAGGNSGAPNYNEQFF. The DNA for the CDR3 is TGTGCCAGCAGCCCGGCGGGGGGGAATAGCGGGGCCCCGAATTACAATGAGCAGTTCTTC.

This clone was recorded only once. The chain combines TRBV19 with TRBJ2-1; a weak D match, TRBD1 (7 bases). V was pared by 3 bases and J by 4 bases, with 13 bases between. This CDR3 has 15 amino acids. Germline loops: CDR1 LNHDA, CDR2 SQIVND (reference sequence). The CDR3 loop reads CASSILTGRYNEQFF. In DNA form, the CDR3 reads TGTGCCAGTAGTATTTTGACAGGGAGGTACAATGAGCAGTTCTTC.

The sample holds one count of this clone. V and J are TRBV6-2 or TRBV6-3 and TRBJ1-2, with no clear D. The CDR3 is made up of 14 amino acids. Trimming pared 2 bases from V and 4 bases from J, leaving 11 bases between. CDR1 is MNHEY, CDR2 SVGEGT, per germline. In DNA, the CDR3 is TGTGCCAGCAGTTACCAGCCGGGGTCCTATGGCTACACCTTC. This gives the protein CASSYQPGSYGYTF.

This clone was counted between two and nine times. The chain joins TRBV7-9 to TRBJ2-5; D is ambiguous. V was trimmed by 4 bases and J by 5 bases, leaving 8 bases between them. CDR3 size: 12 residues. Germline values: CDR1 SEHNR, CDR2 FQNEAQ (reference sequence). Here the CDR3 DNA reads TGTGCCAGCAGCTCCCTCGCGGAGACCCAGTACTTC. Protein sequence: CASSSLAETQYF.

V is TRBV3-1 (or the pseudogene TRBV3-2) and J is TRBJ2-2; no reliable D call. Germline V lookup: CDR1 LGHDT, CDR2 YNNKEL (reference sequence). V was pared by 0 bases and J by 5 bases, with 7 bases between. This CDR3 comprises 14 residues. CDR3 in DNA: TGTGCCAGCAGCCAAGATCTACGGACCGGGGAGCTGTTTTTT. Protein product: CASSQDLRTGELFF.

The rearrangement joins TRBV6-5 to TRBJ2-7, with D possibly matching TRBD1 (5 bases). Per the germline V gene, CDR1 is MNHEY and CDR2 is SVGAGI. The V end was cut by 0 bases, the J end by 3 bases, with 12 bases between. This CDR3 spans 15 amino acids. CDR3: CASSYSVSGIYEQYF. The CDR3 DNA is TGTGCCAGCAGTTACTCAGTATCAGGGATCTACGAGCAGTACTTC.

The V call is TRBV30, the J call TRBJ2-3, with 10 bases fitting TRBD2. The CDR3 loop spans 13 amino acids. After removal of 8 bases from V and 3 bases from J, the junction contained 5 bases not matched to a gene. Germline CDR1 is GTSNPN and CDR2 is SVGIG (reference sequence). CDR3 DNA sequence: TGTGCCGGCCGACTAGCGGGTACAGATACGCAGTATTTT. Amino acids: CAGRLAGTDTQYF. Full variable domain (outside the CDR3, taken from reference TRBV30 and TRBJ2-3): SQTIHQWPATLVQPVGSPLSLECTVEGTSNPNLYWYRQAAGRGLQLLFYSVGIGQISSEVPQNLSASRPQDRQFILSSKKLLLSDSGFYLCAGRLAGTDTQYFGPGTRLTVL.

The CDR3 DNA reads as TGTGCCAGCAGGGCAGGGGGCTGGGGCACTGAAGCTTTCTTT. As protein: CASRAGGWGTEAFF. This rearrangement joins TRBV2 to TRBJ1-1, with 8 nucleotides matching TRBD1. Losses at the gene ends were 6 bases for V and 4 bases for J; bases not matched to a gene: 7. Per the germline V gene, CDR1 is SNHLY and CDR2 is FYNNEI. The CDR3 extends over 14 amino acids.

V usage is TRBV3-1 (or the pseudogene TRBV3-2) and J usage is TRBJ2-1; TRBD2 matches 7 bases. Germline-derived CDR1 and CDR2 are LGHDT and YNNKEL (reference sequence). This CDR3 contains 12 residues. Unmatched junction bases numbered 4, after V lost 1 base and J lost 13 bases. The CDR3 protein is CASSQGRDYQFF. In DNA form, the CDR3 reads TGTGCCAGCAGCCAAGGCCGGGACTACCAGTTCTTC.

CDR3 residues: CASSPRTPGLAESEQYF. CDR3 in DNA: TGTGCCAGCTCACCACGAACCCCCGGACTAGCGGAGAGCGAGCAGTACTTC. This sequence joins TRBV18 and TRBJ2-7; 10 positions match TRBD2. This CDR3 has 17 residues. The trim removed 1 base at V and 6 bases at J, leaving 12 bases unmatched. From germline, CDR1 is KGHSH and CDR2 LQKENI.

There are a few counts of this clone. The CDR3 region is CASSPRQGSPRGAFF. CDR3 bases: TGTGCCAGCAGCCCTAGACAGGGTTCTCCCCGTGGCGCTTTCTTT. The J gene is TRBJ1-1, the V gene TRBV14, with 7 bases lining up with TRBD1. Germline V gene sequence: CDR1 SGHDN, CDR2 FVKESK. The J segment lost 11 bases and the V segment lost 4 bases, leaving 16 bases of the junction unmatched. This CDR3 has 15 amino acids.

This chain connects TRBV12-3 or TRBV12-4 to TRBJ1-5; D is uncertain. The CDR3 totals 13 residues. With 7 bases removed from V and 3 bases from J, the gap between germline ends came to 10 bases. Written as DNA, the CDR3 is TGTGCCAGCACCCGGGGTCTCAATCAGCCCCAGCATTTT. It translates to CASTRGLNQPQHF.

This chain connects TRBV10-1 to TRBJ1-2, with 8 positions matching TRBD1. Trimming cost V 3 bases and J 7 bases; bases outside gene matches: 4. CDR1 and CDR2 from the germline V gene are WNHNN and SYGVQD (reference sequence). The CDR3 has 13 residues. For the CDR3, the DNA is TGCGCCAGCAGTGAAAGGACAGGGAGTGGCTACACCTTC. Amino acids: CASSERTGSGYTF.

J is TRBJ1-5 and V is TRBV6-4; tentative D call: TRBD1 (5 bases). V lost 6 bases and J lost 9, with 15 bases in between. This CDR3 has 13 residues. Germline V lookup: CDR1 MRHNA, CDR2 SNTAGT. CDR3 amino acids: CASSTGPAMPQHF. The CDR3 DNA is TGTGCCAGCAGCACAGGCCCCGCCATGCCCCAGCATTTT.

The DNA of the CDR3 is TGTGCCTGGACTAGCGGGGGAGAGACCCAGTACTTC. It encodes CAWTSGGETQYF. V gene TRBV30 combines with J gene TRBJ2-5, with TRBD2 matching 10 bases. The CDR3 has 12 amino acids. V lost 4 bases, J lost 4 bases, and 0 bases stayed unmatched. Germline V gives CDR1 GTSNPN, CDR2 SVGIG (reference sequence).

This sequence joins TRBV2 and TRBJ1-5, with D perhaps matching TRBD1 (6 bases). This CDR3 is built from 15 residues. Germline CDR1 reads SNHLY; CDR2 reads FYNNEI. Deletions cut 2 bases from V and 1 base from J, with 9 bases between. CDR3 in amino acids: CASSERGGSNQPQHF. The CDR3 DNA follows: TGTGCCAGCAGTGAAAGGGGGGGAAGCAATCAGCCCCAGCATTTT. Using reference TRBV2 and TRBJ1-5 for the parts outside the CDR3, the full variable domain is EPEVTQTPSHQVTQMGQEVILRCVPISNHLYFYWYRQILGQKVEFLVSFYNNEISEKSEIFDDQFSVERPDGSNFTLKIRSTKLEDSAMYFCASSERGGSNQPQHFGDGTRLSIL.

The chain joins TRBV4-1 to TRBJ2-7; perhaps TRBD1 as D (6 bases). The CDR3 sequence is 13 residues long. Germline V gene sequence: CDR1 MGHRA, CDR2 YSYEKL. V lost 5 bases and J lost 2, with 10 bases in between. CDR3 residues: CASSYRQAYEQYF. For the CDR3, the DNA is TGCGCCAGCAGCTACCGACAGGCCTACGAGCAGTACTTC.

The rearrangement uses TRBV19 and TRBJ1-2; perhaps TRBD1 as D (5 bases). Trimming took 4 bases from V and 2 from J, leaving 11 bases between them. There are 14 residues in the CDR3. Per germline, CDR1 LNHDA and CDR2 SQIVND (reference sequence). CDR3 coding DNA: TGTGCCAGTAGTACCATGACAGACAACTATGGCTACACCTTC. Translating it yields CASSTMTDNYGYTF. The variable domain in full, with the rest retrieved from reference TRBV19 and TRBJ1-2, is DGGITQSPKYLFRKEGQNVTLSCEQNLNHDAMYWYRQDPGQGLRLIYYSQIVNDFQKGDIAEGYSVSREKKESFPLTVTSAQKNPTAFYLCASSTMTDNYGYTFGSGTRLTVV.

This chain connects TRBV3-1 (or the pseudogene TRBV3-2) to TRBJ2-2, with 7 bases fitting TRBD2. Looked up from germline, CDR1 is LGHDT and CDR2 is YNNKEL (reference sequence). This CDR3 is 15 amino acids long. V lost 4 bases and J lost 4; bases outside the gene matches: 6. The CDR3 loop is CASSRRGGTTGELFF. The CDR3 region has the DNA TGTGCCAGCAGCCGTAGGGGAGGGACCACCGGGGAGCTGTTTTTT.